This note documents a single T cell receptor beta chain sequence. This receptor's antigen is unknown. Base qualities are not at hand, and no much larger clone is one base apart. Ends trimmed: V by 3 bases, J by 1 base; bases unmatched to a gene: 4. Based on the germline V gene, the CDR1 and CDR2 sequences are MGHRA and YSYEKL. From its cysteine to its phenylalanine, the CDR3 spans 16 amino acids. Here the CDR3 DNA is all that survives: 48 bases in frame from base 1. TCRbeta CDR3 regions were amplified from genomic DNA by means of the immunoSEQ Assay, a bias-controlled multiplex PCR. The source study handled its data this way. Nucleated cell counts per sample were estimated from amplification of reference gene primers within the assay. Sequence reads were collapsed and filtered to measure the absolute abundance of every unique TCRbeta CDR3 rearrangement. For each sample, productive Simpson clonality was calculated as the square root of Simpson's diversity index over productive rearrangements. TCRdb re-hosts the immuneACCESS table, in-frame sequences only. Its copies lack some clones; in the studies checked, an unresolved V gene accounts for under half of them, and the cause for the rest is not known. V and J calls and clone size are given by that table; D and trimming were obtained from the DNA. The sample profile shows 120,000 to 150,000 clones; roughly 84% of them were found once. The top ten clones comprise 4.5% to 6% of the sample.

Collaborating institutions collected whole blood in K2EDTA tubes following their own protocols. Collaborator samples were shipped for TCRbeta analysis as frozen whole blood, isolated PBMCs, or DNA extracted from either sample type. The sample originates from a study of blood T cell repertoires in COVID-19 (dated by TCRdb to about 2020). With respect to the entire study: Samples covering the acute and convalescent phases of COVID-19 were provided by collaborators in the United States, Italy and Spain. The prospective study material was composed of cDNA or gDNA derived from T cells, B-cell-depleted T cells, or PBMCs. Subjects who had been exposed to COVID-19, were actively infected with it, or had recovered from it provided the deeply sampled blood TCRbeta repertoires that made up the dataset. The repertoires were released in a freely available public database meant as a resource for research on the immune response to SARS-CoV-2. The samples were drawn from two sources: the first 160 participants of the ongoing ImmuneRACE study, and fewer than 1,500 subjects contributed by 6 global collaborators. Nearly every sample came with metadata listing a de-identified subject ID, COVID-19 status, age in years and sex. Where available, HLA class I and class II types were taken from metadata supplied by the sample provider and were not determined by assay-based typing. Overall study results and their limits: How much clinical and demographic metadata was included differed by source and by participant, and the metadata was provided uncurated.

This chain is built from TRBV4-1 and TRBJ1-1; 11 junctional bases match TRBD1. This receptor was obtained from a human donor in a cohort sampled during active COVID-19. The specimen sequenced was peripheral blood. The DNA reads as follows: TGCGCCAGCAGCCACGGACAGGGGGCAGGGAACACTGAAGCTTTCTTT. This is translated as CASSHGQGAGNTEAFF.